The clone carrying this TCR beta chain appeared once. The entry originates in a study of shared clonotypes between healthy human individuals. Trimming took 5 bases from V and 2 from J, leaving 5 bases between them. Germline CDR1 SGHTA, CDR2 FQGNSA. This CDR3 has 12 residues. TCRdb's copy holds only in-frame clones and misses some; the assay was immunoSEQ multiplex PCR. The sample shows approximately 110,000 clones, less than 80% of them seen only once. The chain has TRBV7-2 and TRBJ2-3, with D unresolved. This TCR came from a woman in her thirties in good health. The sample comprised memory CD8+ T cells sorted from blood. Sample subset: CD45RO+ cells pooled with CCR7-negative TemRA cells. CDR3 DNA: TGTGCCAGCAGCGCCTACACAGATACGCAGTATTTT. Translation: CASSAYTDTQYF.